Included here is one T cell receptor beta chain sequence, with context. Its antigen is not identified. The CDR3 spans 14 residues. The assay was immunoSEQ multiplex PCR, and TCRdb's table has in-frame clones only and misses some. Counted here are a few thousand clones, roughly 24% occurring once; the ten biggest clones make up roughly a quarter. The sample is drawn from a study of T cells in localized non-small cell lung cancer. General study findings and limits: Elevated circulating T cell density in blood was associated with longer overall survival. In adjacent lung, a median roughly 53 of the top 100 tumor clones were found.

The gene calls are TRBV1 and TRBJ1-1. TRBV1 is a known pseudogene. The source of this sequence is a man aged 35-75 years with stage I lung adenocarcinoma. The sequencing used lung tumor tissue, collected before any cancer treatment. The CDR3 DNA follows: TGCGCCAGCAGCCAACGGACCCCCAACACTGAAGCTTTCTTT. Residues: CASSQRTPNTEAFF.